Listed below are T cell receptor beta chains from one sample, sequenced in a study of blood T cell repertoires in COVID-19. Here immunoSEQ multiplex PCR was the method, and the copy in TCRdb shows in-frame clones only, minus some. The sample records approximately 130,000 clones, around 83% being singletons. The material sequenced was PBMCs or T cells enriched from blood (not recorded which). The source of these receptors is a man aged 25-40 years who had recovered from COVID-19. CDR3s include the opening cysteine and the closing phenylalanine or tryptophan. D genes are given only for firm matches. The listing skips clone size in some rows; elsewhere it reads once, few, many or a size class.

>TRBD1|NA|TRBJ2-1|TRBV12-5
CASGSGQGNEQFF
TGTGCTAGTGGTTCGGGACAGGGCAATGAGCAGTTCTTC
>TRBD1|few|TRBJ2-1|TRBV27
CASSATGTGIPNEQFF
TGTGCCAGCAGTGCAACCGGGACAGGGATCCCTAATGAGCAGTTCTTC
>TRBD1|NA|TRBJ1-4|TRBV2
CASSEITDRVEKLFF
TGTGCCAGCAGTGAAATAACGGACAGGGTTGAAAAACTGTTTTTT
>TRBD1|NA|TRBJ1-1|TRBV5-5
CASSSSLDRRVNTEAFF
TGTGCCAGCAGCTCTTCTCTGGACAGGCGTGTGAACACTGAAGCTTTCTTT
>NA|NA|TRBJ1-1|TRBV4-2
CASSQVWQGNTEAFF
TGTGCCAGCAGCCAAGTCTGGCAGGGAAACACTGAAGCTTTCTTT
>NA|NA|TRBJ2-2|TRBV12-5
CASGLVLSLSRDTGELFF
TGTGCTAGTGGTTTGGTACTATCCCTCAGCCGAGACACCGGGGAGCTGTTTTTT
>TRBD1|NA|TRBJ2-5|TRBV19
CASRRQGETQYF
TGTGCCAGTAGGCGACAGGGAGAGACCCAGTACTTC
>TRBD2|NA|TRBJ2-1|TRBV5-1
CASSLLAGGSYNEQFF
TGCGCCAGCAGCTTGCTAGCGGGGGGGTCCTACAATGAGCAGTTCTTC
>TRBD2|NA|TRBJ2-7|TRBV13
CASSQTTSGRAPDEQYF
TGTGCCAGCAGCCAAACAACTAGCGGGAGGGCCCCGGACGAGCAGTACTTC
>TRBD2|NA|TRBJ2-1|TRBV6-5
CASSYGLAANEQFF
TGTGCCAGCAGTTACGGACTAGCGGCTAATGAGCAGTTCTTC
>NA|few|TRBJ1-5|TRBV7-2
CASSPGGRPDQPQHF
TGTGCCAGCAGCCCGGGAGGGCGCCCTGATCAGCCCCAGCATTTT
>TRBD1|NA|TRBJ1-1|TRBV2
CASREVRTGMNTEAFF
TGTGCCAGCAGGGAAGTTAGGACAGGGATGAACACTGAAGCTTTCTTT
>NA|NA|TRBJ1-5|TRBV20-1
CSASRGSGDQPQHF
TGCAGTGCTAGTAGGGGCAGTGGAGATCAGCCCCAGCATTTT
>NA|NA|TRBJ2-3|TRBV30
CALEGGTDTQYF
TGTGCCCTAGAGGGGGGGACAGATACGCAGTATTTT
>NA|NA|TRBJ2-3|TRBV10-3
CAISESESTDTQYF
TGTGCCATCAGTGAGAGCGAAAGCACAGATACGCAGTATTTT
>NA|NA|TRBJ2-1|TRBV5-8
CASRRIQDSNEQFF
TGTGCCAGCAGGCGAATCCAGGACAGTAATGAGCAGTTCTTC
>NA|NA|TRBJ1-1|TRBV5-1
CASSPEGINTEAFF
TGCGCCAGCAGCCCGGAGGGGATTAACACTGAAGCTTTCTTT